Shown below are 30 T cell receptor beta chains from a single sample sequenced in a study of shared clonotypes between healthy human individuals. Generated by immunoSEQ multiplex PCR, the TCRdb table keeps only in-frame clones and is missing some. Of about 980,000 clones in the sample, 70% to 85% are singletons; the top ten hold nearly 1.5%. Sequenced sample: memory CD4+ T cells sorted from blood. Documented subset: CD45RA-negative fraction. The source is a man aged 18 to 29 in good health.

The chain employs TRBV6-1 and TRBJ1-1, with 9 bases identical to TRBD1. The J segment lost 0 bases and the V segment lost 6 bases, leaving 2 bases of the junction unmatched. Germline CDR1 and CDR2: MNHNS and SASEGT. This CDR3 spans 14 amino acids. In DNA, the CDR3 is TGTGCCAGCAGCCGGACAGGGGTGAACACTGAAGCTTTCTTT. Protein sequence: CASSRTGVNTEAFF.

V gene TRBV15 combines with J gene TRBJ1-6; D ambiguous. Germline V gene sequence: CDR1 LNHNV, CDR2 YYDKDF (reference sequence). V dropped 2 bases and J dropped 14 bases, with 10 bases sitting between them. The CDR3 runs 12 residues. CDR3 sequence reads: CATSRPSGSLHF. CDR3 sequence (DNA): TGTGCCACCAGCAGACCCAGTGGATCCCTCCACTTT.

The V and J genes are TRBV29-1 and TRBJ1-2; D gene uncertain. Trimming pared 6 bases from V and 0 bases from J, leaving 14 bases between. The CDR3 covers 14 residues. CDR1 SQVTM and CDR2 ANQGSEA come from the germline V gene. The CDR3 DNA reads as TGCAGCGTCGGCCAGTTCCACGCTAACTATGGCTACACCTTC. Amino acid sequence: CSVGQFHANYGYTF. Full variable domain (remainder filled in from reference TRBV29-1 and TRBJ1-2): SAVISQKPSRDICQRGTSLTIQCQVDSQVTMMFWYRQQPGQSLTLIATANQGSEATYESGFVIDKFPISRPNLTFSTLTVSNMSPEDSSIYLCSVGQFHANYGYTFGSGTRLTVV.

The J gene is TRBJ2-7, the V gene TRBV2, with a possible D match to TRBD1 (6 bases). This CDR3 comprises 18 residues. Between the trimmed V and J ends, which lost 0 bases and 0 bases, there was a span of 18 bases. CDR1 and CDR2 (germline): SNHLY, FYNNEI. This chain's CDR3 is CASSEARGFYSLSYEQYF. CDR3 sequence (DNA): TGTGCCAGCAGTGAAGCCAGGGGATTCTACTCCCTCTCCTACGAGCAGTACTTC.

A single count supports this clone. A much larger clone is a single base away; this may be a read error. Other DNA sequences from this sample encode an identical CDR3 as well. This chain connects TRBV28 to TRBJ2-3; D not resolved. Germline V gene lookup returns CDR1 MDHEN and CDR2 SYDVKM. V lost 0 bases and J 1 base, leaving 8 bases between the germline ends. The CDR3 spans 15 residues. The DNA of the CDR3 is TGTGCCAGCAGTTTATGGGGCAGAGGCACAGATACGCAGTATTTT. It encodes CASSLWGRGTDTQYF.

As to this clone: Its ends do not fully match the called genes, so a read error is possible. V usage is TRBV6-1 and J usage is TRBJ1-4; D is unresolved. The CDR3 sequence is 12 residues long. Germline assignment: CDR1 MNHNS and CDR2 SASEGT. CDR3 sequence reads: CGSKDTNEKLFF. CDR3 sequence (DNA): TGTGGCAGCAAGGATACTAATGAAAAACTGTTTTTT.

The rearrangement joins TRBV18 to TRBJ1-3; D ambiguous. This CDR3 has 14 residues. V lost 3 bases to trimming and J lost 4 bases, with 10 bases between them. CDR1 and CDR2 (germline): KGHSH, LQKENI. The CDR3 DNA sequence: TGTGCCAGCTCACCGTCGGAGGGAGGAAACACCATATATTTT. This codes for CASSPSEGGNTIYF.

The rearrangement joins TRBV27 to TRBJ2-1; 9 bases are a match to TRBD1. Germline lookup yields CDR1 MNHEY and CDR2 SMNVEV (reference sequence). J was trimmed by 7 bases and V by 6 bases; bases with no gene match: 7. The CDR3 loop spans 14 amino acids. In DNA form, the CDR3 reads TGTGCCAGCAGGGAGACAGGGGGTCTTAATGAGCAGTTCTTC. Translation gives CASRETGGLNEQFF.

This chain connects TRBV14 to TRBJ1-1; D is unclear. This CDR3 spans 14 amino acids. Germline V gives CDR1 SGHDN, CDR2 FVKESK. Trimming took 1 base from V and 6 from J, leaving 12 bases between them. The CDR3 sequence is CASSQALPGAEAFF. In DNA form, the CDR3 reads TGTGCCAGCAGCCAAGCCCTCCCTGGGGCTGAAGCTTTCTTT. Variable domain in full (rest from reference TRBV14 and TRBJ1-1): EAGVTQFPSHSVIEKGQTVTLRCDPISGHDNLYWYRRVMGKEIKFLLHFVKESKQDESGMPNNRFLAERTGGTYSTLKVQPAELEDSGVYFCASSQALPGAEAFFGQGTRLTVV.

The V gene is TRBV10-1, the J gene TRBJ2-3; 9 nucleotides align to TRBD2. CDR1 WNHNN and CDR2 SYGVQD come from the germline V gene (reference sequence). The CDR3 is 15 residues long. V shed 5 bases, J shed 3 bases, and the junction held 6 bases outside the gene matches. CDR3 DNA: TGCGCCAGCAGTTCCGGCGGGAGGGCGACAGATACGCAGTATTTT. It specifies CASSSGGRATDTQYF.

CDR3 DNA: TGTGCCAGCAGATCCACTAGCGGGTCCTTGGGGGAGCAGTACTTC. Translated, it gives CASRSTSGSLGEQYF. The chain uses TRBV2 and TRBJ2-7, with 9 bases fitting TRBD2. V dropped 6 bases and J dropped 7; count of bases not matched to a gene: 13. The CDR3 runs to 15 residues. Germline loops: CDR1 SNHLY, CDR2 FYNNEI.

The rearrangement uses TRBV5-1 and TRBJ2-7; 10 bases line up with TRBD1. The CDR3 sequence is 15 residues long. The germline V gene has CDR1 SGHRS and CDR2 YFSETQ. Losses at the gene ends were 5 bases for V and 2 bases for J; bases not matched to a gene: 7. For the CDR3, the DNA is TGCGCCAGCAGAATGGGACAGGGGTCGACCTACGAGCAGTACTTC. Residues: CASRMGQGSTYEQYF.

In regard to this clone: One junction end does not reproduce the germline sequence, and a read error may be involved. Other nucleotide sequences from this sample produce the same CDR3. The chain carries TRBV7-6 and TRBJ2-1; 7 bases fit TRBD1. Germline values: CDR1 SGHVS, CDR2 FNYEAQ. The CDR3 spans 14 residues. The CDR3 DNA sequence: TGTGCCAGCAGCTTAGCGGACAGGTCCAATGAACAGTTCTTC. Residues: CASSLADRSNEQFF.

This chain joins TRBV19 and TRBJ1-2, with 9 bases aligning to TRBD1. After removal of 11 bases from V and 1 base from J, the junction contained 8 bases not matched to a gene. The length of the CDR3 is 14 residues. Germline assignment: CDR1 LNHDA and CDR2 SQIVND (reference sequence). CDR3 coding DNA: TGTGCCGCCAGGGACAGGGCGATTAACTATGGCTACACCTTC. Amino acid sequence: CAARDRAINYGYTF.

Comments on this clone: The same CDR3 also results from other DNA sequences found in this sample. The chain carries TRBV10-2 and TRBJ1-1, with unresolved D. Trimming took 5 bases from V and 4 from J, leaving 8 bases between them. Germline V CDR1 and CDR2: WSHSY, SAAADI. The CDR3 runs 12 residues. In DNA, the CDR3 is TGCGCCAGCAGTTTGGGAGCCACTGAAGCTTTCTTT. Translation: CASSLGATEAFF.

The chain couples TRBV5-6 to TRBJ1-1; the D is unclear. The CDR3 is 11 residues long. Germline V gene lookup returns CDR1 SGHDT and CDR2 YYEEEE. Trimming removed 1 base at V and 7 bases at J, with 5 bases between. CDR3 region: CASSLMGEAFF. CDR3 bases: TGTGCCAGCAGCTTGATGGGTGAAGCTTTCTTT.

This chain connects TRBV30 to TRBJ1-5; 11 nucleotides match TRBD1. The CDR3 covers 18 residues. From germline, CDR1 is GTSNPN and CDR2 SVGIG (reference sequence). The V and J ends lost 2 bases and 1 base, in that order; junction bases with no gene match: 10. CDR3 region: CAWSQDRGPGLSNQPQHF. The CDR3 DNA follows: TGTGCCTGGAGTCAGGACAGGGGGCCAGGTTTGAGCAATCAGCCCCAGCATTTT. Full variable domain (missing parts from reference TRBV30 and TRBJ1-5): SQTIHQWPATLVQPVGSPLSLECTVEGTSNPNLYWYRQAAGRGLQLLFYSVGIGQISSEVPQNLSASRPQDRQFILSSKKLLLSDSGFYLCAWSQDRGPGLSNQPQHFGDGTRLSIL.

This chain joins TRBV5-6 and TRBJ2-2, with 7 bases that match TRBD1. Trimming at V came to 0 bases and at J to 2 bases, leaving 7 bases not matched to a gene. The length of the CDR3 is 17 residues. The germline gives CDR1 SGHDT, CDR2 YYEEEE. For the CDR3, the DNA is TGTGCCAGCAGCTTGGTCGGACAGGTTCACAACACCGGGGAGCTGTTTTTT. Amino acid sequence: CASSLVGQVHNTGELFF.

The genes are TRBV2 and TRBJ2-6; TRBD1 aligns across 11 bases. This CDR3 is 18 amino acids long. Unmatched junction bases numbered 10, after V lost 6 bases and J lost 3 bases. Germline assignment: CDR1 SNHLY and CDR2 FYNNEI. The CDR3 nucleotides read TGTGCCAGCAGCCCGACCGGGACAGGGGGGAGTGGGGCCAACGTCCTGACTTTC. It encodes CASSPTGTGGSGANVLTF.

This chain joins TRBV10-3 and TRBJ1-3; D is uncertain. V lost 6 bases, J lost 3 bases, and 18 bases lay in between. Germline V gene sequence: CDR1 ENHRY, CDR2 SYGVKD. The CDR3 totals 16 residues. CDR3 nucleotides: TGTGCCATCAGCCCCCAGGAGGGAGGTAGTGGAAACACCATATATTTT. As protein: CAISPQEGGSGNTIYF.

This clone was counted at least ten times. The J gene is TRBJ2-2, the V gene TRBV27; TRBD1 agrees at 7 bases. The V segment lost 6 bases and the J segment 2 bases; nucleotides outside the gene matches: 3. The CDR3 has 14 amino acids. Germline CDR1 is MNHEY and CDR2 is SMNVEV (reference sequence). In DNA, the CDR3 is TGTGCCAGCAGAAGGGACAGAAACACCGGGGAGCTGTTTTTT. Translating it yields CASRRDRNTGELFF.

The J gene is TRBJ2-2, the V gene TRBV5-1; D may be TRBD1 (6 bases). The CDR3 extends over 21 amino acids. V shed 0 bases and J shed 0 bases, with 24 bases lying between them. CDR1 is SGHRS and CDR2 is YFSETQ in the germline V gene. Here the CDR3 reads CASSLAVGANVRTANTGELFF. DNA for the CDR3: TGCGCCAGCAGCTTGGCCGTGGGGGCAAATGTTCGGACCGCGAACACCGGGGAGCTGTTTTTT.

The chain recombines TRBV4-3 with TRBJ2-5, with D maybe TRBD1 (6 bases). The CDR3 spans 15 residues. Germline-derived CDR1 and CDR2 are LGHNA and YSLEER. The V end was cut by 0 bases, the J end by 7 bases, with 15 bases between. The CDR3 DNA follows: TGCGCCAGCAGCCAAGATTTGGCAGGGGATGTGACCCAGTACTTC. This translates into CASSQDLAGDVTQYF.

This clone has a single count. J is TRBJ2-3 and V is TRBV6-4; either TRBD1 or TRBD2 may fit D (6 bases each). Trimming pared 2 bases from V and 8 bases from J, leaving 14 bases between. CDR1 is MRHNA and CDR2 is SNTAGT in the germline V gene. The CDR3 sequence is 14 residues long. The CDR3 sequence: CASSDAPGAGTQYF. The DNA for the CDR3 is TGTGCCAGCAGTGACGCCCCGGGGGCAGGTACGCAGTATTTT.

The CDR3 DNA reads as TGCGCCAGCAGCTCGGACAGGGTGAACACCGGGGAGCTGTTTTTT. Its protein product is CASSSDRVNTGELFF. J is TRBJ2-2 and V is TRBV5-1, with 8 bases fitting TRBD1. J lost 1 base, V lost 3 bases, and 2 bases had no gene match. CDR3 length: 15 amino acids. The germline CDR1 and CDR2 sequences are SGHRS and YFSETQ.

The rearrangement uses TRBV7-2 and TRBJ2-7; TRBD1 is a possible D gene (5 bases). CDR1 SGHTA and CDR2 FQGNSA come from the germline V gene. The CDR3 is made up of 15 amino acids. V was clipped by 5 bases and J by 5 bases, with 19 bases between them. This chain's CDR3 is CASSETGGAGNEQYF. CDR3 coding DNA: TGTGCCAGCAGCGAAACAGGCGGAGCAGGGAACGAGCAGTACTTC.

The chain employs TRBV14 and TRBJ1-2; TRBD1 agrees at 7 bases. CDR3 size: 15 residues. With V trimmed by 0 bases and J by 1 base, 2 bases remained unmatched. Germline V gene sequence: CDR1 SGHDN, CDR2 FVKESK. The CDR3 DNA reads as TGTGCCAGCAGCCAAGATACAGGGGATAACTATGGCTACACCTTC. This sequence encodes CASSQDTGDNYGYTF.

The chain links TRBV15 to TRBJ2-1, with D perhaps matching TRBD1 (8 bases). Germline V CDR1 and CDR2: LNHNV, YYDKDF (reference sequence). CDR3 length equals 15 residues. V lost 8 bases and J 2 bases, leaving 16 bases between the germline ends. Written as DNA, the CDR3 is TGTGCCACCTCACAGGGGGGGCCTGCCTACAATGAGCAGTTCTTC. Translating gives CATSQGGPAYNEQFF.

The chain employs TRBV28 and TRBJ1-4; D gene unclear. Germline loops: CDR1 MDHEN, CDR2 SYDVKM. CDR3 length: 19 amino acids. V shed 4 bases and J shed 5 bases, with 26 bases lying between them. The CDR3 DNA follows: TGTGCCAGCAGTTCTATTAATCTAATGCGTGGCCCCTCAAATGAAAAACTGTTTTTT. Translation gives CASSSINLMRGPSNEKLFF.

This clone was observed once. The rearrangement uses TRBV10-1 and TRBJ2-2, with D maybe TRBD2 (6 bases). This CDR3 contains 14 residues. Trimming took off 2 bases at V and 7 bases at J, with 11 bases between the two ends. From germline, CDR1 is WNHNN and CDR2 SYGVQD (reference sequence). This CDR3 is CASSEATRGGELFF. The DNA for the CDR3 is TGCGCCAGCAGTGAGGCGACTAGAGGCGGGGAGCTGTTTTTT.